This TCR beta chain was documented in a study of shared clonotypes between healthy human individuals. Study summary: Per donor, CD8 memory used one plate, CD8 naive used two, CD4 memory used three and CD4 naive used three. General study points: It was the non-shared clonotypes that had lower generation probabilities than clonotypes shared by all four donors. Rarefaction demonstrated incomplete sorted-subset sequencing despite large depth.

Worth noting for this clone: Its cognate antigen is unknown.

Germline CDR1 and CDR2: SEHNR and FQNEAQ (reference sequence). The germline V and J ends were trimmed by 7 bases and 1 base, with 13 bases remaining between them. The CDR3 extends over 14 amino acids. An approximately 200 ng quantity of DNA, tens of thousands of T cell genomes, went into the sorted-subset replicate PCRs. TCRdb's table, derived via immunoSEQ multiplex PCR, lists solely in-frame clones and lacks some. The sample includes under 2.5 million clones, 85% to 95% of them seen just once. The TCR comes from a young man in good health. Some clones in this sample may be carry-over from other donors' samples. The sample consisted of naive CD4+ T cells from PBMCs. This sample's subset: CD45RA+ positively selected. The V call is TRBV7-9, the J call TRBJ1-1, with D hard to call. Here the CDR3 reads CASTPLGENTEAFF. CDR3 coding DNA: TGTGCCAGCACCCCACTCGGGGAGAACACTGAAGCTTTCTTT.